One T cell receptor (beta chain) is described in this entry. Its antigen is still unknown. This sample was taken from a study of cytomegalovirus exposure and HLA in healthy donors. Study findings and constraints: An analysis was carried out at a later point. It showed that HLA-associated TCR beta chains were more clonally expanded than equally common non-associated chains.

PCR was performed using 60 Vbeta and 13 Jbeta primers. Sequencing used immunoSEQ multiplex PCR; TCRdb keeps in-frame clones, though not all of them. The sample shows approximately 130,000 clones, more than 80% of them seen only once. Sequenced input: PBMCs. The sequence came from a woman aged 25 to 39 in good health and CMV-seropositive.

CDR3 DNA: TGTGCCAGCAGTTTAGATAGGGGGCTACTTCAGCCCCAGCATTTT. This gives the protein CASSLDRGLLQPQHF. The chain combines TRBV28 with TRBJ1-5; 7 nucleotides line up with TRBD1. V dropped 2 bases and J dropped 6; count of bases not matched to a gene: 7. Germline V CDR1 and CDR2: MDHEN, SYDVKM. The length of the CDR3 is 15 residues. Full variable domain (remainder filled in from reference TRBV28 and TRBJ1-5): DVKVTQSSRYLVKRTGEKVFLECVQDMDHENMFWYRQDPGLGLRLIYFSYDVKMKEKGDIPEGYSVSREKKERFSLILESASTNQTSMYLCASSLDRGLLQPQHFGDGTRLSIL.